This TCR beta chain was captured in a study of blood T cell repertoires in COVID-19. Background on the study: Acute-phase and convalescent COVID-19 samples originated in the United States, Italy and Spain. Sources were T cells, B-cell-depleted T cells, or PBMCs; the material itself was cDNA or gDNA.

Germline-derived CDR1 and CDR2 are MGHRA and YSYEKL. V was cut by 1 base and J by 6 bases, with 10 bases left in between. The CDR3 sequence is 15 residues long. TCRdb keeps only in-frame clones here, not all; method: immunoSEQ multiplex PCR. The data show about 270,000 clones, with about 90% seen just once and around 12% held by the top ten. The sequencing sample was made of peripheral blood. The clonotype originates from a woman aged 25 to 45 with COVID-19, enrolled during active disease. The chain joins TRBV4-1 to TRBJ1-6, with D possibly matching TRBD1 (6 bases). In nucleotides, the CDR3 is TGCGCCAGCAGCCAAGGACAGGAGCTTAATTCACCCCTCCACTTT. It is translated as CASSQGQELNSPLHF.